These 12 T cell receptor beta chains came from one sample sequenced in a study of Ad26.COV2.S vaccination and SARS-CoV-2 variants. As to treatment: 19 received Ad26.COV2.S at low or high dose, single or two shots; 5 received placebo; per-sample allocation not given. It was on day 63 after the first vaccine or placebo injection that samples were taken. The data were produced by immunoSEQ multiplex PCR, yet TCRdb's version contains in-frame clones alone and is incomplete. The sample carries about 350,000 clones, 70% to 90% recorded once. The input for sequencing was peripheral blood, taken in a trial of Ad26.COV2.S vaccine versus placebo. The origin of the receptors is a person between 18 and 60 years old who received the Ad26.COV2.S COVID-19 vaccine or a placebo.

The rearrangement uses TRBV4-3 and TRBJ2-1; 8 nucleotides align to TRBD2. Trimming cost V 3 bases and J 4 bases; bases outside gene matches: 8. Germline V gene sequence: CDR1 LGHNA, CDR2 YSLEER. CDR3 size: 16 residues. CDR3 bases: TGCGCCAGCAGCCAGCCACCGGGACTAGAGTACAATGAGCAGTTCTTC. It translates to CASSQPPGLEYNEQFF.

The chain links TRBV29-1 to TRBJ2-3; 7 nucleotides line up with TRBD2. The V segment lost 1 base and the J segment 0 bases; nucleotides outside the gene matches: 7. The CDR3 covers 16 residues. The germline gives CDR1 SQVTM, CDR2 ANQGSEA. CDR3 DNA sequence: TGCAGCGTTGAAGGCGAGCGGGGCGGCAGCACAGATACGCAGTATTTT. It specifies CSVEGERGGSTDTQYF.

This chain links TRBV29-1 with TRBJ1-1; 7 positions agree with TRBD1. The junction had 12 bases not matched to a gene; V was cut back by 6 bases and J by 11 bases. Germline CDR1 reads SQVTM; CDR2 reads ANQGSEA. CDR3 length: 12 residues. CDR3 in amino acids: CSVGLGQSVAFF. The DNA for the CDR3 is TGCAGCGTCGGATTGGGACAGAGTGTTGCTTTCTTT.

This clone was counted a few times. CDR3 residues: CASSKRRVGTEAFF. CDR3 DNA: TGTGCCAGCAGCAAACGACGGGTGGGGACTGAAGCTTTCTTT. The chain employs TRBV6-5 and TRBJ1-1; D remains ambiguous. Trimming pared 6 bases from V and 5 bases from J, leaving 16 bases between. The CDR3 totals 14 residues. The germline V gene encodes CDR1 MNHEY and CDR2 SVGAGI.

This clone was recorded once. J is TRBJ1-1 and V is TRBV4-1; TRBD1 aligns across 8 bases. CDR1 MGHRA and CDR2 YSYEKL come from the germline V gene. The ends lost 4 bases at V and 5 bases at J; junction bases unmatched: 15. The length of the CDR3 is 17 residues. DNA for the CDR3: TGCGCCAGCAGCCCACACACTCAGGGGGCGCCCTGGACTGAAGCTTTCTTT. Residues: CASSPHTQGAPWTEAFF.

This rearrangement joins TRBV6-5 to TRBJ2-3; TRBD2 agrees at 9 bases. Trimming cost V 6 bases and J 2 bases; bases outside gene matches: 6. Germline CDR1 and CDR2: MNHEY and SVGAGI. This CDR3 is built from 15 residues. CDR3 DNA: TGTGCCAGCAGACCCAGCGGGGGGAACACAGATACGCAGTATTTT. Encoded protein: CASRPSGGNTDTQYF.

The J gene is TRBJ2-3, the V gene TRBV27, with TRBD1 identical over 7 bases. V shed 5 bases, J shed 5 bases, and the junction held 10 bases outside the gene matches. The CDR3 consists of 15 residues. Per the germline V gene, CDR1 is MNHEY and CDR2 is SMNVEV (reference sequence). The DNA of the CDR3 is TGTGCCAGCAGTCCCTGGACAGGCGCCAGAGATACGCAGTATTTT. It yields the protein CASSPWTGARDTQYF.

The rearrangement links TRBV7-8 to TRBJ1-2, with D unclear. The CDR3 covers 14 residues. V gave up 2 bases and J gave up 3 bases, with 10 bases separating them. The germline V gene encodes CDR1 SGHVS and CDR2 FQNEAQ. The CDR3, as DNA: TGTGCCAGCAGCTTATCTGTCGGGGACTATGGCTACACCTTC. It specifies CASSLSVGDYGYTF. Variable domain in full (rest from reference TRBV7-8 and TRBJ1-2): GAGVSQSPRYKVAKRGQDVALRCDPISGHVSLFWYQQALGQGPEFLTYFQNEAQLDKSGLPSDRFFAERPEGSVSTLKIQRTQQEDSAVYLCASSLSVGDYGYTFGSGTRLTVV.

The chain has TRBV11-2 and TRBJ1-2; 8 positions agree with TRBD1. V was pared by 5 bases and J by 8 bases, with 13 bases of the junction left unmatched. The CDR3 covers 15 residues. Germline values: CDR1 SGHAT, CDR2 FQNNGV. CDR3 in amino acids: CASSPYGDRKNGYTF. The DNA of the CDR3 is TGTGCCAGCAGCCCCTATGGGGACAGGAAGAACGGCTACACCTTC.

The sample holds one count of this clone. Other DNA sequences in this specimen translate into the identical CDR3. The J gene is TRBJ1-2, the V gene TRBV28; D remains ambiguous. This CDR3 is 11 amino acids long. With 6 bases removed from V and 8 bases from J, the gap between germline ends came to 10 bases. Germline V lookup: CDR1 MDHEN, CDR2 SYDVKM. This chain's CDR3 is CASSLKGGYTF. CDR3 sequence (DNA): TGTGCCAGCAGCCTAAAGGGCGGCTACACCTTC.

V usage is TRBV3-1 (or the pseudogene TRBV3-2) and J usage is TRBJ1-6, with D possibly being TRBD1 (5 bases). Germline CDR1 LGHDT, CDR2 YNNKEL (reference sequence). The CDR3 totals 16 residues. Trimming took off 0 bases at V and 9 bases at J, with 15 bases between the two ends. The CDR3 nucleotides are TGTGCCAGCAGCCAAGAGGGGGGGAGGGGTGGTTCACCCCTCCACTTT. Translating it yields CASSQEGGRGGSPLHF.

V usage is TRBV7-2 and J usage is TRBJ1-5; perhaps TRBD1 as D (5 bases). Trimming removed 0 bases from V and 2 bases from J, with 14 bases in between. CDR1 and CDR2 from the germline V gene are SGHTA and FQGNSA. CDR3 length: 17 residues. CDR3 sequence (DNA): TGTGCCAGCAGCTTAGCGAGGACCCAGGGAGGCAATCAGCCCCAGCATTTT. Its translation: CASSLARTQGGNQPQHF.